The 17 T cell receptor beta chains below were found in one sample sequenced in a study of CD8+ T cells in alopecia areata. As for treatment: oral pan-JAK inhibitor, 5-10 mg twice daily. RNA was extracted and reverse transcribed into cDNA as the sequencing template. TCRdb's table, derived via immunoSEQ multiplex PCR, lists solely in-frame clones and lacks some. The sample includes fewer than 250,000 clones, roughly 60% of them seen just once. The source material was CD4+ T cells sorted from blood, sampled at week 24, from a patient treated with tofacitinib. The receptors here all came from a human donor with alopecia areata.

The chain carries TRBV5-4 and TRBJ1-2, with 8 bases matching TRBD1. After removal of 0 bases from V and 6 bases from J, the junction contained 7 bases not matched to a gene. The germline V gene encodes CDR1 SGHNT and CDR2 YYREEE (reference sequence). The CDR3 length is 15 residues. The CDR3 sequence is CASSLGGQGIDGYTF. As DNA, the CDR3 is TGTGCCAGCAGCTTGGGTGGACAGGGAATCGATGGCTACACCTTC.

This clone was observed once. The chain couples TRBV29-1 to TRBJ1-4, with 7 bases that match TRBD1. V lost 4 bases to trimming and J lost 5 bases; unmatched junction nucleotides: 4. CDR1 SQVTM and CDR2 ANQGSEA come from the germline V gene. The CDR3 length is 13 residues. CDR3 in amino acids: CSVGQGYNEKLFF. In nucleotides, the CDR3 is TGCAGCGTTGGACAGGGTTACAATGAAAAACTGTTTTTT.

V gene TRBV27 combines with J gene TRBJ2-5, with D unresolved. V gave up 8 bases and J gave up 5 bases, with 18 bases separating them. The CDR3 has 14 residues. Germline V gives CDR1 MNHEY, CDR2 SMNVEV (reference sequence). CDR3 nucleotides: TGTGCCAGCTTCAACGGGCGGATCCGGGAGACCCAGTACTTC. This codes for CASFNGRIRETQYF.

This CDR3 is CASSPQGRAYEQYF. The CDR3, as DNA: TGCGCCAGCAGCCCACAAGGCAGGGCCTACGAGCAGTACTTC. The chain uses TRBV5-1 and TRBJ2-7; D might be TRBD1 (5 bases). The CDR3 length is 14 residues. Trimming left V 4 bases short and J 2 bases short, with 13 bases between. Germline-derived CDR1 and CDR2 are SGHRS and YFSETQ.

The chain is built from TRBV29-1 and TRBJ1-2, with D tentatively TRBD1 (6 bases). V lost 0 bases, J lost 2 bases, and 13 bases lay in between. The CDR3 spans 15 residues. Germline lookup yields CDR1 SQVTM and CDR2 ANQGSEA. Here the CDR3 reads CSVEEVGGRNYGYTF. The CDR3, as DNA: TGCAGCGTTGAAGAAGTGGGGGGGCGAAACTATGGCTACACCTTC.

In its sample, this clone was seen a few times. In the same sample, other DNA sequences code for this CDR3. This chain joins TRBV29-1 and TRBJ2-1, with D unclear. The CDR3 contains 14 residues. The V end lost 7 bases, the J end lost 1 base, and 14 bases lay between the germline ends. CDR1 and CDR2 from the germline V gene are SQVTM and ANQGSEA. The CDR3 bases are TGCAGCGCCTCCGGGCCATCTTCCTACAATGAGCAGTTCTTC. It is translated as CSASGPSSYNEQFF.

The chain links TRBV7-9 to TRBJ1-1; TRBD1 might be the D (5 bases). Per germline, CDR1 SEHNR and CDR2 FQNEAQ (reference sequence). The CDR3 loop spans 14 amino acids. The germline V and J ends were trimmed by 7 bases and 0 bases, with 12 bases remaining between them. CDR3 in amino acids: CASMLSGVNTEAFF. The CDR3 DNA reads TGTGCCAGCATGCTTTCGGGGGTGAACACTGAAGCTTTCTTT.

The chain recombines TRBV5-1 with TRBJ2-1; D gene unclear. Germline-derived CDR1 and CDR2 are SGHRS and YFSETQ. This CDR3 spans 16 amino acids. V was trimmed by 4 bases and J by 2 bases, leaving 16 bases between them. This CDR3 is CASSTTPDGAYNEQFF. The DNA of the CDR3 is TGCGCCAGCAGCACAACCCCCGATGGTGCCTACAATGAGCAGTTCTTC.

The chain is built from TRBV11-1 and TRBJ2-7; possible D gene TRBD1, 5 bases. The CDR3 runs to 15 residues. V lost 3 bases and J lost 7, with 19 bases in between. Germline loops: CDR1 SGHAT, CDR2 FQDESV (reference sequence). The CDR3 reads CASSFLGAGQREQYF. CDR3 in DNA: TGTGCCAGCAGCTTCCTTGGGGCAGGGCAAAGAGAGCAGTACTTC.

The rearrangement joins TRBV19 to TRBJ1-5; no firm D call. This CDR3 spans 14 amino acids. V shed 6 bases and J shed 5 bases, with 14 bases lying between them. The germline CDR1 and CDR2 sequences are LNHDA and SQIVND (reference sequence). CDR3 DNA: TGTGCCAGTAGCCTGAGAGGGCCGGATCAGCCCCAGCATTTT. It specifies CASSLRGPDQPQHF.

The chain uses TRBV29-1 and TRBJ1-2; the D gene is possibly TRBD1 (6 bases). The germline V gene encodes CDR1 SQVTM and CDR2 ANQGSEA. The CDR3 totals 14 residues. The V and J ends lost 3 bases and 4 bases respectively, with 15 bases between them. The CDR3 region has the DNA TGCAGCGTTGATGTCGCGGACAGTGTCTATGGCTACACCTTC. Its protein product is CSVDVADSVYGYTF.

V gene TRBV10-3 combines with J gene TRBJ1-5, with TRBD1 matching over 7 bases. Trimming removed 7 bases from V and 4 bases from J; junction bases left unmatched: 7. The germline gives CDR1 ENHRY, CDR2 SYGVKD. There are 14 residues in the CDR3. CDR3 coding DNA: TGTGCCATCATCACCGGGACAGATAATCAGCCCCAGCATTTT. Translating it yields CAIITGTDNQPQHF.

The table lists this clone with a few counts. This chain connects TRBV7-2 to TRBJ1-1; D might be TRBD1 (5 bases). CDR1 is SGHTA, CDR2 FQGNSA, per germline. The CDR3 extends over 16 amino acids. V was pared by 4 bases and J by 4 bases, with 19 bases between. For the CDR3, the DNA is TGTGCCAGCAGCTCCCAACCGGGACTCAAAAGCACTGAAGCTTTCTTT. Encoded protein: CASSSQPGLKSTEAFF.

A note on this clone: Other DNA sequences in the sample encode the same CDR3. The rearrangement joins TRBV13 to TRBJ1-1; D is undetermined. CDR3 length: 11 residues. Germline V CDR1 and CDR2: PRHDT, FYEKMQ (reference sequence). V lost 0 bases and J 5 bases, leaving 1 base between the germline ends. CDR3 coding DNA: TGTGCCAGCAGCTTAGGGACTGAAGCTTTCTTT. This encodes CASSLGTEAFF.

V is TRBV4-1 and J is TRBJ1-2; D call uncertain. The germline V and J ends were trimmed by 2 bases and 5 bases, with 9 bases remaining between them. Germline V gene data show CDR1 as MGHRA and CDR2 as YSYEKL. The CDR3 has 13 amino acids. The CDR3 spells CASSQSTSYGYTF. In DNA, the CDR3 is TGCGCCAGCAGCCAAAGCACGTCTTATGGCTACACCTTC.

The J gene is TRBJ2-1, the V gene TRBV15; the D gene is possibly TRBD2 (5 bases). Trimming cost V 0 bases and J 11 bases, with 11 bases left between them. This CDR3 region has 13 residues. The V gene's germline CDR1 is LNHNV and CDR2 YYDKDF (reference sequence). The CDR3 sequence: CATSRDSDQKQFF. CDR3 DNA: TGTGCCACCAGCAGAGATAGCGATCAAAAGCAGTTCTTC.

This rearrangement joins TRBV29-1 to TRBJ2-7, with 11 bases that match TRBD1. CDR1 is SQVTM, CDR2 ANQGSEA, per germline. The CDR3 runs to 14 residues. The V gene end was trimmed by 5 bases and the J gene end by 0 bases; junction bases not matched to a gene: 3. CDR3 protein: CSVSGTGGSYEQYF. For the CDR3, the DNA is TGCAGCGTTTCCGGGACAGGGGGCTCCTACGAGCAGTACTTC.